This TCR beta chain emerged from a study of shared clonotypes between healthy human individuals. Assay execution took place at the deep level. Using immunoSEQ multiplex PCR, the repertoire was profiled, and TCRdb retains in-frame clones only, with some absent. The sample yields roughly 2,000,000 clones, just over 90% seen once. The CDR3 is 13 amino acids. The V and J ends lost 5 bases and 4 bases respectively, with 11 bases between them. The germline CDR1 and CDR2 sequences are WNHNN and SYGVQD (reference sequence). Study outcomes and limitations: Generally, naive subsets (rather than memory subsets) showed larger estimated richness.

CD45RO-negative cells were positively selected for CCR7, leaving out terminally differentiated effector memory CD45RA+ cells. Healthy HIV-negative adults with no recent acute infections or vaccinations were recruited as donors. This clone was counted only a few times. Its antigen remains unknown. J is TRBJ1-1 and V is TRBV10-1; D uncertain. The receptor comes from a man between 18 and 35 years old in good health. Some clones in this sample may be carry-over from other donors' samples. The sequencing sample was made of naive CD8+ T cells from PBMCs. The chain's CDR3 is CASSMGRGTEAFF. CDR3 bases: TGCGCCAGCAGTATGGGTCGTGGCACTGAAGCTTTCTTT.